Following are 7 T cell receptor beta chains from one sample sequenced in a study of shared clonotypes between healthy human individuals. The naive CD8 fraction comprised CD45RO-negative cells positively selected for CCR7 and excluded terminally differentiated effector memory CD45RA+ cells. Profiling relied on immunoSEQ multiplex PCR, and the TCRdb table lists in-frame clones only, not all of them. The sample consists of roughly 2,000,000 clones, roughly 95% of them appearing once. The specimen sequenced was naive CD8+ T cells sorted from blood. Receptor source: a man between 18 and 29 years old in good health.

This chain connects TRBV4-1 to TRBJ2-2; D unclear. The CDR3 has 14 residues. Germline loops: CDR1 MGHRA, CDR2 YSYEKL. V lost 0 bases and J 3 bases, leaving 5 bases between the germline ends. Here the CDR3 DNA reads TGCGCCAGCAGCCAAGAAAAGGACACCGGGGAGCTGTTTTTT. Protein: CASSQEKDTGELFF.

DNA of the CDR3: TGTGCCAGCAGTTTCGACAGGGTGGACACCGGGGAGCTGTTTTTT. This codes for CASSFDRVDTGELFF. The J gene is TRBJ2-2, the V gene TRBV7-6, with 7 bases lining up with TRBD1. Unmatched junction bases numbered 7, after V lost 6 bases and J lost 3 bases. Germline loops: CDR1 SGHVS, CDR2 FNYEAQ. The CDR3 sequence is 15 residues long.

Worth noting for this clone: Compared with germline, one end of the junction differs, possibly owing to a read error. The V gene is TRBV6-1, the J gene TRBJ2-7; D remains ambiguous. Germline CDR1 and CDR2: MNHNS and SASEGT. The CDR3 has 14 amino acids. The CDR3 coding sequence is TGTGCCAGCAGCGAAGTATGGGCCAACTACGAGCAGTACTTC. This codes for CASSEVWANYEQYF.

In its sample, this clone was seen once. The V and J genes are TRBV2 and TRBJ2-3; TRBD2 matches 7 bases. The CDR3 runs to 17 residues. After removal of 7 bases from V and 6 bases from J, the junction contained 19 bases not matched to a gene. Germline V gene lookup returns CDR1 SNHLY and CDR2 FYNNEI. CDR3 nucleotides: TGTGCCAGCAAGGGGACCCTCGACTACGGGGGGATGGATACGCAGTATTTT. Translated, it gives CASKGTLDYGGMDTQYF.

Regarding this clone: This same CDR3 is encoded by further DNA sequences in the sample. This chain uses TRBV4-3 with TRBJ2-7; 9 bases are a match to TRBD1. The trim removed 0 bases at V and 1 base at J, leaving 1 base unmatched. CDR3 size: 15 residues. Germline lookup yields CDR1 LGHNA and CDR2 YSLEER. The CDR3 DNA sequence: TGCGCCAGCAGCCAAGATGACAGGGGGTCCTACGAGCAGTACTTC. Translation gives CASSQDDRGSYEQYF.

This chain uses TRBV5-4 with TRBJ2-7, with 7 bases identical to TRBD2. The CDR3 runs 13 residues. Germline CDR1 reads SGHNT; CDR2 reads YYREEE (reference sequence). Trimming removed 5 bases from V and 3 bases from J; junction bases left unmatched: 5. The CDR3 spells CASSGREGYEQYF. CDR3 nucleotides: TGTGCCAGCAGTGGGAGGGAGGGCTACGAGCAGTACTTC.

This chain links TRBV27 with TRBJ2-1, with D possibly being TRBD2 (5 bases). V lost 0 bases, J lost 3 bases, and 12 bases lay in between. There are 16 residues in the CDR3. From germline, CDR1 is MNHEY and CDR2 SMNVEV (reference sequence). The CDR3 loop is CASSLSSGLIYNEQFF. As DNA, the CDR3 is TGTGCCAGCAGTTTATCGTCTGGACTGATCTACAATGAGCAGTTCTTC.